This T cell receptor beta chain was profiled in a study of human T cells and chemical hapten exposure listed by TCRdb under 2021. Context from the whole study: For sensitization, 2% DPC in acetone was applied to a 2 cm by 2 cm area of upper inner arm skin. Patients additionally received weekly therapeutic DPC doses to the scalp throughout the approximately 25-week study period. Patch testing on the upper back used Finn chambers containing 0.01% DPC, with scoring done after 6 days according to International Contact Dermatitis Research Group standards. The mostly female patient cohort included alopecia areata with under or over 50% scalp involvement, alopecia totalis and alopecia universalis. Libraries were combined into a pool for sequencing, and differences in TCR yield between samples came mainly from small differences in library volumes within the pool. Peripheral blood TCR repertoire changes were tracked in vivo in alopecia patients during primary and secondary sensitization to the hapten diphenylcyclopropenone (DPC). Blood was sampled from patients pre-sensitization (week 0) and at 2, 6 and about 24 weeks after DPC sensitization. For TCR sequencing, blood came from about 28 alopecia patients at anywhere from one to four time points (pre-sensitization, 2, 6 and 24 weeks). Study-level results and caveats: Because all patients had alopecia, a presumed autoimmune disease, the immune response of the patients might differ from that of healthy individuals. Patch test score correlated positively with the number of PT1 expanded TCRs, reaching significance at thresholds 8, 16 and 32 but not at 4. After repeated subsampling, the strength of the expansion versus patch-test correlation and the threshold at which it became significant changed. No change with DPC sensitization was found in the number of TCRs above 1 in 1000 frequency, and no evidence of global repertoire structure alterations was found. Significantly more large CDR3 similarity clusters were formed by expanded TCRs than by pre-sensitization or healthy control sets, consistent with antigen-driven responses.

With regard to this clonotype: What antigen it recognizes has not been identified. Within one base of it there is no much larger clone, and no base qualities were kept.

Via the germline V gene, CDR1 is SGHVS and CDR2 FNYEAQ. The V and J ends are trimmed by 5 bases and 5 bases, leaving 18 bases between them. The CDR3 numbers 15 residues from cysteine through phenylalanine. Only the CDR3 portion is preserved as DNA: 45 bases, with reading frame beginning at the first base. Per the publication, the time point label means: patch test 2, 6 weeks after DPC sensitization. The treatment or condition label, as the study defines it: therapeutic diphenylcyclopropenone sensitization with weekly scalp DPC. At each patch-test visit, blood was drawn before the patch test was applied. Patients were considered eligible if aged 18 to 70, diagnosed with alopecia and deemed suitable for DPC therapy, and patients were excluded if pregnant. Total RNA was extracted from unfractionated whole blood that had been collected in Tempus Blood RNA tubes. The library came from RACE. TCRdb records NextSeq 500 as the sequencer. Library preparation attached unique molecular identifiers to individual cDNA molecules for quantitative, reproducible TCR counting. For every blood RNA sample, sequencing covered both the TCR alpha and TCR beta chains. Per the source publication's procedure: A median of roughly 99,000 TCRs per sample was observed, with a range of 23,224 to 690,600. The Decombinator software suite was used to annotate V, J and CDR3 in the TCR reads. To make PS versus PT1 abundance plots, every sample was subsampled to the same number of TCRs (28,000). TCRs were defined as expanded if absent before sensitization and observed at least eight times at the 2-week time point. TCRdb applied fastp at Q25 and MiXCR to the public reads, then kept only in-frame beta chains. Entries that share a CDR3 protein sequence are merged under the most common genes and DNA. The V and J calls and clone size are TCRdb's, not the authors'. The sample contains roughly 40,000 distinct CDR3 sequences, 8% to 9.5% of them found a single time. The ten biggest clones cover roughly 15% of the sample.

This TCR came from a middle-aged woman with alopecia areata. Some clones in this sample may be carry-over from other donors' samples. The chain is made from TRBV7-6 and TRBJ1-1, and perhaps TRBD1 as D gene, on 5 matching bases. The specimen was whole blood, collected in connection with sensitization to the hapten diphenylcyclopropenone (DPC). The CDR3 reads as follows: CASSPRTGARTEAFF. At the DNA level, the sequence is TGTGCCAGCAGCCCCCGCACCGGGGCGAGGACTGAAGCTTTCTTT.